Presented here are 22 T cell receptor delta chains from one specimen sequenced in a study of gamma-delta chains in newborns, infants, children. TCRdb re-processed the reads using CATT. The sample consists of about 15,000 delta-chain clones, about 7% of them appearing once. The source material was blood. These receptors all stem from a child who was a newborn, infant or young child, either healthy, febrile or measles-vaccinated (not recorded which).

This clone was picked up a small number of times. This chain uses TRDV1 with TRDJ2, with D possibly being TRDD2 (6 bases). CDR3 length: 23 residues. The ends were cut back, 1 base at V and 0 bases at J, with 30 bases in the middle. Germline loops: CDR1 TSWWSYY, CDR2 QGS. The CDR3 nucleotides are TGTGCTCTTGGGGAACCTCTGGTCCTACGTCTCGAGGGGCCTCAAGCTTTGACAGCACAACTCTTCTTT. It specifies CALGEPLVLRLEGPQALTAQLFF.

Worth noting for this clone: TCRdb pairs this DNA with a much larger clone's protein that differs at residue 10, likely a read error; the protein shown was translated from the DNA. The identical CDR3 is also encoded by other nucleotide sequences in the sample. CDR3 sequence: CACDKVLGDAWDTRQMFF. In DNA form, the CDR3 reads TGTGCCTGTGACAAAGTACTGGGGGATGCCTGGGACACCCGACAGATGTTTTTC. The V call is TRDV2, the J call TRDJ3; 10 bases match TRDD3. J lost 2 bases, V lost 2 bases, and 5 bases had no gene match. The CDR3 totals 18 residues. Germline V gene lookup returns CDR1 GEAIGNYY and CDR2 EKD.

Notes on this clone: A much more abundant neighbour one base away suggests this may be a read error. The chain couples TRDV2 to TRDJ3, with 8 bases lining up with TRDD3. CDR1 and CDR2 from the germline V gene are GEAIGNYY and EKD. V gave up 0 bases and J gave up 0 bases; unmatched junction bases: 9. The CDR3 length is 20 residues. The CDR3 region is CACDTVLGGASSWDTRQMFF. CDR3 DNA sequence: TGTGCCTGTGACACCGTACTGGGGGGTGCAAGCTCCTGGGACACCCGACAGATGTTTTTC.

This clone was seen a few times. This sequence is one base from a far larger clone and is likely a read error. Within the sample, other DNA sequences also encode this same CDR3. The chain joins TRDV2 to TRDJ3; 11 positions match TRDD3. Germline assignment: CDR1 GEAIGNYY and CDR2 EKD. The ends lost 3 bases at V and 0 bases at J; junction bases unmatched: 6. This CDR3 comprises 19 residues. The CDR3 sequence is CACDAVLGDSSWDTRQMFF. In DNA form, the CDR3 reads TGTGCCTGTGACGCCGTACTGGGGGATAGCTCCTGGGACACCCGACAGATGTTTTTC.

About this clone: Germline is not matched at one junction end, which may reflect a read error. Other DNA sequences in this sample translate to the same CDR3. The V gene is TRDV2, the J gene TRDJ2; the match to TRDD3 covers 8 bases. This CDR3 contains 17 residues. The V gene's germline CDR1 is GEAIGNYY and CDR2 EKD. In DNA form, the CDR3 reads TGTGCCTGTGACCCGGTATCTGGGGGAGGGGTGACAGCGCAACTCTTCTTT. Protein: CACDPVSGGGVTAQLFF.

As regards this clone: An end of the junction does not agree with germline; a read error may underlie this. This sequence joins TRDV2 and TRDJ3; a possible D gene is TRDD3 (6 bases). Germline V gene sequence: CDR1 GEAIGNYY, CDR2 EKD. The CDR3 contains 19 residues. CDR3 sequence reads: CACDTWGSPSSRDTRQMFF. The DNA of the CDR3 is TGTGCCTGTGACACCTGGGGGTCCCCGAGCTCCCGGGACACCCGACAGATGTTTTTC.

This rearrangement joins TRDV2 to TRDJ3; maybe TRDD3 (6 bases). Trimming stripped 3 bases from V and 0 bases from J, with 17 bases between. Germline CDR1 and CDR2: GEAIGNYY and EKD. This CDR3 region has 19 residues. The CDR3 nucleotides are TGTGCCTGTGACCCTCTGGGGATCTTAAGCTCCTGGGACACCCGACAGATGTTTTTC. This encodes CACDPLGILSSWDTRQMFF.

For this clone: Other DNA sequences within the sample encode an identical CDR3. This chain links TRDV1 with TRDJ2; the match to TRDD3 covers 10 bases. Per the germline V gene, CDR1 is TSWWSYY and CDR2 is QGS. The V and J ends lost 0 bases and 6 bases, in that order; junction bases with no gene match: 7. The CDR3 covers 17 residues. The CDR3 DNA reads TGTGCTCTTGGGGAACTGGACATCACTGGGGGATCAGCACAACTCTTCTTT. Its translation is CALGELDITGGSAQLFF.

A few counts support this clone. This rearrangement joins TRAV29/DV5 to TRDJ2; 7 nucleotides line up with TRDD3. The CDR3 length is 15 residues. J lost 3 bases, V lost 0 bases, and 5 bases had no gene match. Looked up from germline, CDR1 is NSMFDY and CDR2 is ISSIKDK. CDR3 amino acids: CAASATGDMTAQLFF. The DNA of the CDR3 is TGTGCAGCAAGCGCTACAGGGGATATGACAGCACAACTCTTCTTT. Using reference TRAV29/DV5 and TRDJ2 for the parts outside the CDR3, the full variable domain is DQQVKQNSPSLSVQEGRISILNCDYTNSMFDYFLWYKKYPAEGPTFLISISSIKDKNEDGRFTVFLNKSAKHLSLHIVPSQPGDSAVYFCAASATGDMTAQLFFGKGTQLIVEP.

This clone occurred many times. The sample carries other DNA sequences with the same CDR3. V is TRDV2 and J is TRDJ3; 8 positions agree with TRDD3. The germline CDR1 and CDR2 sequences are GEAIGNYY and EKD. The J segment lost 0 bases and the V segment lost 1 base, leaving 4 bases of the junction unmatched. CDR3 length: 18 residues. The DNA for the CDR3 is TGTGCCTGTGACACACTGGGGGCTAGCTCCTGGGACACCCGACAGATGTTTTTC. Translating gives CACDTLGASSWDTRQMFF.

This clone was detected a few times. At residue 3, TCRdb's protein is not the same as the translated DNA, so the protein here was read from the DNA. V and J are TRDV2 and TRDJ1; 10 bases fit TRDD3. Germline lookup yields CDR1 GEAIGNYY and CDR2 EKD. The CDR3 has 13 amino acids. The CDR3 region has the DNA TGTGCCCGTGACACTGGGGGATCCGATAAACTCATCTTT. Translated, it gives CARDTGGSDKLIF.

The chain combines TRDV2 with TRDJ2, with 11 bases fitting TRDD3. CDR1 GEAIGNYY and CDR2 EKD come from the germline V gene. This CDR3 has 17 residues. The ends lost 4 bases at V and 1 base at J; junction bases unmatched: 7. CDR3 residues: CACDFLGDTDLTAQLFF. DNA of the CDR3: TGTGCCTGTGATTTTCTGGGGGATACAGATTTGACAGCACAACTCTTCTTT.

A few counts support this clone. The chain combines TRDV2 with TRDJ3; TRDD3 matches 12 bases. Germline V lookup: CDR1 GEAIGNYY, CDR2 EKD. V gave up 5 bases and J gave up 0 bases; unmatched junction bases: 7. The CDR3 length is 19 residues. Written as DNA, the CDR3 is TGTGCCTGTGCCCGAATACTGGGGGATACCTCCTGGGACACCCGACAGATGTTTTTC. It specifies CACARILGDTSWDTRQMFF.

This clone is labeled as medium-sized. The same CDR3 can be traced to other DNA sequences in this sample. The chain is built from TRDV2 and TRDJ3; 12 bases align to TRDD3. V was pared by 0 bases and J by 1 base, with 3 bases of the junction left unmatched. This CDR3 is 19 amino acids long. In germline, CDR1 is GEAIGNYY, CDR2 EKD. CDR3: CACDTLGDTGSWDTRQMFF. CDR3 bases: TGTGCCTGTGACACCCTGGGGGATACGGGGTCCTGGGACACCCGACAGATGTTTTTC.

Details on this clone: The mismatch at residue 6 between this DNA's translation and the TCRdb protein of a much larger clone likely reflects a read error; the protein shown is translated from the DNA. This sequence joins TRDV2 and TRDJ1, with TRDD3 matching over 9 bases. CDR1 and CDR2 (germline): GEAIGNYY, EKD. The CDR3 runs 13 residues. V dropped 0 bases and J dropped 6; count of bases not matched to a gene: 1. CDR3 nucleotides: TGTGCCTGTGACACCCGGGGGATACATAAACTCATCTTT. It codes for CACDTRGIHKLIF.

The chain links TRDV2 to TRDJ3; 12 nucleotides line up with TRDD3. Germline CDR1 is GEAIGNYY and CDR2 is EKD. CDR3 length equals 21 residues. J gave up 1 base and V 0 bases, and 9 bases lay outside the gene matches. CDR3 bases: TGTGCCTGTGACACCATTGGTACTGGGGGATACCGATCCTGGGACACCCGACAGATGTTTTTC. This translates into CACDTIGTGGYRSWDTRQMFF.

This clone was counted between two and nine times. Other DNA sequences from this sample encode an identical CDR3 as well. The CDR3 loop is CACDLLGDTSWDTRQMFF. The DNA of the CDR3 is TGTGCCTGTGACTTACTGGGGGATACTTCCTGGGACACCCGACAGATGTTTTTC. This chain links TRDV2 with TRDJ3, with 12 bases fitting TRDD3. The CDR3 is made up of 18 amino acids. The germline CDR1 and CDR2 sequences are GEAIGNYY and EKD. Trimming took 3 bases from V and 1 from J; bases not matched to a gene: 3.

On this clone itself: At one end, the junction sequence differs from germline, possibly due to a read error. The V and J genes are TRDV2 and TRDJ3, with 10 bases matching TRDD3. The CDR3 covers 20 residues. Germline-derived CDR1 and CDR2 are GEAIGNYY and EKD. As DNA, the CDR3 is TGTGCCTGTGACACCGTACTGGGGGATCCTCTCTCCTGGGACACCCGCCAGATGTTTTTC. Protein: CACDTVLGDPLSWDTRQMFF.

This clone has a handful of counts. A far larger clone is only one base removed, so a read error is likely. The sample contains more than one DNA sequence encoding this CDR3. The gene calls are TRDV2 and TRDJ1; 12 positions agree with TRDD3. Germline lookup yields CDR1 GEAIGNYY and CDR2 EKD. The V gene end was trimmed by 4 bases and the J gene end by 4 bases; junction bases not matched to a gene: 3. This CDR3 spans 14 amino acids. The DNA for the CDR3 is TGTGCCTGTGATACCTGGGGGATACGCGATAAACTCATCTTT. It encodes CACDTWGIRDKLIF.

Regarding this clone: At one end, the junction sequence differs from germline, possibly due to a read error. The chain uses TRDV2 and TRDJ3, with TRDD3 as a possible D gene (6 bases). The CDR3 sequence is 17 residues long. Germline CDR1 and CDR2: GEAIGNYY and EKD. CDR3 DNA: TGTGCCCGTGACATACTGGGTAGCTCCTGGGACACCCGACAGATGTTTTTC. It codes for CARDILGSSWDTRQMFF.

Regarding this clone: The protein recorded in TCRdb matches a much larger clone and deviates from this DNA's translation at residue 3, suggesting a read error; the protein here is obtained by translating the DNA. The chain is built from TRDV2 and TRDJ3, with 10 nucleotides matching TRDD3. The CDR3 extends over 19 amino acids. CDR1 and CDR2 (germline): GEAIGNYY, EKD. In DNA form, the CDR3 reads TGTGCCTTTGACACCGTACTGGGGGATTTCTCCTGGGACACCCGACAGATGTTTTTC. Residues: CAFDTVLGDFSWDTRQMFF.

Comments on this clone: Additional DNA sequences in this sample encode the identical CDR3. This chain links TRDV2 with TRDJ3; 13 positions match TRDD3. Germline CDR1 and CDR2: GEAIGNYY and EKD. This CDR3 contains 19 residues. The V gene end was trimmed by 0 bases and the J gene end by 0 bases; junction bases not matched to a gene: 1. CDR3: CACDTYWGIRSWDTRQMFF. The CDR3 nucleotides are TGTGCCTGTGACACCTACTGGGGGATACGCTCCTGGGACACCCGACAGATGTTTTTC.